This passage covers 21 T cell receptor beta chains from one sample sequenced in a study of T cell responses to AZD1222 COVID-19 vaccine. TCRdb keeps only in-frame clones here, not all; method: immunoSEQ multiplex PCR. This table has about 130,000 clones, around 90% appearing once. This specimen consisted of peripheral blood, obtained on day 0 of MenACWY control vaccination. These receptors originate from an adult in good health.

The chain joins TRBV19 to TRBJ2-4; the D is unclear. With 5 bases removed from V and 8 bases from J, the gap between germline ends came to 16 bases. Germline loops: CDR1 LNHDA, CDR2 SQIVND (reference sequence). CDR3 length equals 14 residues. The CDR3 protein is CASSGWTRGHIQYF. The CDR3 DNA reads as TGTGCCAGTAGTGGTTGGACCCGAGGACACATTCAGTACTTC.

This clone was counted a few times. The V call is TRBV28, the J call TRBJ1-2; D ambiguous. The CDR3 consists of 13 residues. The V and J ends lost 2 bases and 5 bases respectively, with 9 bases between them. In germline, CDR1 is MDHEN, CDR2 SYDVKM. The CDR3 reads CASSLARPYGYTF. The DNA of the CDR3 is TGTGCCAGCAGTTTAGCCAGGCCATATGGCTACACCTTC.

The CDR3, as DNA: TGTGCCAGCAGCCGGGACAGGGGGCATGGCTACACCTTC. Translated: CASSRDRGHGYTF. V is TRBV11-1 and J is TRBJ1-2, with TRBD1 matching over 12 bases. V shed 5 bases and J 6 bases; nucleotides not matched to a gene: 1. Germline V gene sequence: CDR1 SGHAT, CDR2 FQDESV (reference sequence). The CDR3 spans 13 residues.

This chain's CDR3 is CASSLWGREKLFF. The CDR3 DNA sequence: TGTGCCAGCAGCTTGTGGGGACGGGAAAAACTGTTTTTT. V gene TRBV28 combines with J gene TRBJ1-4; D perhaps matches TRBD1 (5 bases). Germline V gene lookup returns CDR1 MDHEN and CDR2 SYDVKM. Trimming took off 6 bases at V and 8 bases at J, with 13 bases between the two ends. CDR3 length: 13 residues.

The CDR3 loop reads CAWSQGSAEAFF. The CDR3 region has the DNA TGTGCCTGGAGTCAGGGGAGCGCTGAAGCTTTCTTT. The chain combines TRBV30 with TRBJ1-1, with D possibly matching TRBD1 (6 bases). This CDR3 spans 12 amino acids. Germline V gene data show CDR1 as GTSNPN and CDR2 as SVGIG (reference sequence). V dropped 2 bases and J dropped 6 bases, with 10 bases sitting between them.

J is TRBJ1-1 and V is TRBV11-2; TRBD1 matches 8 bases. J gave up 4 bases and V 5 bases, and 6 bases lay outside the gene matches. This CDR3 spans 14 amino acids. The germline V gene encodes CDR1 SGHAT and CDR2 FQNNGV. The CDR3 loop is CASSARTGSTEAFF. In nucleotides, the CDR3 is TGTGCCAGCAGCGCCAGGACAGGGTCCACTGAAGCTTTCTTT.

The CDR3 spells CASSGTVSSYEQYF. The CDR3 bases are TGCGCCAGCTCCGGGACGGTGAGCTCCTACGAGCAGTACTTC. The chain is built from TRBV4-1 and TRBJ2-7, with D perhaps assigned TRBD1 or TRBD2 (5 bases each). The V and J ends lost 8 bases and 0 bases respectively, with 14 bases between them. Germline CDR1 reads MGHRA; CDR2 reads YSYEKL. The CDR3 extends over 14 amino acids.

The CDR3: CASSFGSISGNTIYF. In nucleotides, the CDR3 is TGTGCCAGCAGTTTCGGAAGTATCTCTGGAAACACCATATATTTT. The genes are TRBV3-1 (or the pseudogene TRBV3-2) and TRBJ1-3; no firm D call. This CDR3 spans 15 amino acids. Germline-derived CDR1 and CDR2 are LGHDT and YNNKEL (reference sequence). The ends were cut back, 6 bases at V and 0 bases at J, with 12 bases in the middle.

The rearrangement links TRBV5-6 to TRBJ1-1; possibly TRBD1 for D (6 bases). V was shortened by 4 bases and J by 5 bases, with 12 bases between the two germline ends. Germline V gene sequence: CDR1 SGHDT, CDR2 YYEEEE. The CDR3 has 13 residues. The chain's CDR3 is CASSRTENTEAFF. CDR3 sequence (DNA): TGTGCCAGCAGCCGGACAGAGAATACTGAAGCTTTCTTT.

This chain uses TRBV29-1 with TRBJ2-1, with 12 bases fitting TRBD2. CDR3 length equals 17 residues. J gave up 10 bases and V 2 bases, and 15 bases lay outside the gene matches. The germline V gene has CDR1 SQVTM and CDR2 ANQGSEA. In DNA, the CDR3 is TGCAGCGTTGAACGGGCCGGTTCTAGCGGGAGGGCCATCGAGCAGTTCTTC. Translated: CSVERAGSSGRAIEQFF.

The CDR3 nucleotides read TGTGCCAGCAGCGTAACACCCTCACAGGGGCCCTACGAGCAGTACTTC. Its translation: CASSVTPSQGPYEQYF. The chain couples TRBV9 to TRBJ2-7, with TRBD1 matching 7 bases. CDR1 is SGDLS, CDR2 YYNGEE, per germline. After removal of 1 base from V and 2 bases from J, the junction contained 9 bases not matched to a gene. This CDR3 contains 16 residues.

This sequence joins TRBV5-3 and TRBJ1-6; D perhaps matches TRBD1 (5 bases). TRBV5-3 is reported as an ORF; its role is uncertain. V was pared by 3 bases and J by 5 bases, with 9 bases between. This CDR3 has 14 residues. The DNA of the CDR3 is TGTGCCAGAAGCTGGGGACGGAATAATTCACCCCTCCACTTT. Protein: CARSWGRNNSPLHF.

This rearrangement joins TRBV23-1 to TRBJ2-6, with unresolved D. TRBV23-1 falls under the ORF class, with uncertain function. CDR3 length equals 18 residues. Between the trimmed V and J ends, which lost 3 bases and 0 bases, there was a span of 15 bases. The CDR3 reads CASSHATELFSGANVLTF. The DNA for the CDR3 is TGCGCCAGCAGTCACGCAACAGAACTGTTCTCTGGGGCCAACGTCCTGACTTTC.

The V call is TRBV23-1, the J call TRBJ2-7; 8 bases line up with TRBD1. TRBV23-1 is placed among ORFs of uncertain function. There are 17 residues in the CDR3. Trimming at V came to 2 bases and at J to 0 bases, leaving 9 bases not matched to a gene. CDR3 amino acids: CASSQALDRGSSYEQYF. Written as DNA, the CDR3 is TGCGCCAGCAGTCAAGCTTTAGACAGGGGAAGCTCCTACGAGCAGTACTTC.

V is TRBV3-1 (or the pseudogene TRBV3-2) and J is TRBJ1-3, with D uncertain. V shed 1 base and J shed 4 bases, with 2 bases lying between them. This CDR3 contains 12 residues. Germline V gives CDR1 LGHDT, CDR2 YNNKEL (reference sequence). The CDR3 sequence is CASSQGGNTIYF. In nucleotides, the CDR3 is TGTGCCAGCAGCCAAGGCGGAAACACCATATATTTT.

The chain has TRBV3-1 (or the pseudogene TRBV3-2) and TRBJ2-4, with a tentative D call TRBD1 (6 bases). The CDR3 runs to 15 residues. The germline V and J ends were trimmed by 2 bases and 0 bases, with 8 bases remaining between them. Germline V gene lookup returns CDR1 LGHDT and CDR2 YNNKEL (reference sequence). CDR3 region: CASSQSGAAKNIQYF. The DNA for the CDR3 is TGTGCCAGCAGCCAATCAGGGGCAGCCAAAAACATTCAGTACTTC.

V and J are TRBV6-7 and TRBJ1-2; D perhaps matches TRBD1 (5 bases). TRBV6-7 is an open reading frame, and its role is uncertain. The CDR3 spans 17 residues. V dropped 7 bases and J dropped 3 bases, with 24 bases sitting between them. CDR3 sequence (DNA): TGTGCCAGCAAGACGGGACGGAGTTCTCTCCTTGACTATGGCTACACCTTC. Protein product: CASKTGRSSLLDYGYTF.

This clone was detected only a few times. The chain links TRBV2 to TRBJ1-1; 8 nucleotides align to TRBD1. Germline assignment: CDR1 SNHLY and CDR2 FYNNEI. V shed 6 bases and J 10 bases; nucleotides not matched to a gene: 7. The CDR3 runs to 12 residues. The CDR3 loop reads CASRLDRGAAFF. The CDR3 coding sequence is TGTGCCAGCAGGCTCGACAGGGGCGCAGCTTTCTTT. Variable domain in full (rest from reference TRBV2 and TRBJ1-1): EPEVTQTPSHQVTQMGQEVILRCVPISNHLYFYWYRQILGQKVEFLVSFYNNEISEKSEIFDDQFSVERPDGSNFTLKIRSTKLEDSAMYFCASRLDRGAAFFGQGTRLTVV.

This chain links TRBV19 with TRBJ2-1; the D gene is possibly TRBD2 (6 bases). V dropped 3 bases and J dropped 7 bases, with 10 bases sitting between them. CDR3 length: 13 amino acids. Per the germline V gene, CDR1 is LNHDA and CDR2 is SQIVND (reference sequence). The CDR3 region has the DNA TGTGCCAGTAGTATCCCAGGGAGGAATGAGCAGTTCTTC. This gives the protein CASSIPGRNEQFF.

This clone appeared a single time. V is TRBV4-2 and J is TRBJ2-1; the D gene is possibly TRBD2 (6 bases). The CDR3 extends over 16 amino acids. V was trimmed by 5 bases and J by 3 bases, leaving 17 bases between them. CDR1 LGHNA and CDR2 YNFKEQ come from the germline V gene. This CDR3 is CASSADGLLFYNEQFF. The DNA of the CDR3 is TGTGCCAGCAGCGCGGACGGACTACTCTTCTACAATGAGCAGTTCTTC.

The CDR3: CASSESGHQPQHF. Written as DNA, the CDR3 is TGTGCCAGCAGTGAATCAGGGCATCAGCCCCAGCATTTT. The chain has TRBV25-1 and TRBJ1-5; D is possibly TRBD1 (5 bases). Trimming took off 1 base at V and 5 bases at J, with 6 bases between the two ends. This CDR3 is 13 amino acids long. Germline CDR1 MGHDK, CDR2 SYGVNS. Combining the CDR3 with reference TRBV25-1 and TRBJ1-5 gives the whole variable domain EADIYQTPRYLVIGTGKKITLECSQTMGHDKMYWYQQDPGMELHLIHYSYGVNSTEKGDLSSESTVSRIRTEHFPLTLESARPSHTSQYLCASSESGHQPQHFGDGTRLSIL.